This entry describes one T cell receptor beta chain. Original methodology: Estimation of nucleated cell counts relied on the amplification of reference gene primers. Profiled with immunoSEQ multiplex PCR; TCRdb holds only in-frame clones, not every one. The V and J calls and the clone size are those of that table, but D and trimming were determined from the DNA. The sample lists around 99,000 clones; approximately 90% were seen once. These data are taken from a study of blood T cell repertoires in COVID-19. Study-level information: Acute-phase and convalescent COVID-19 samples originated in the United States, Italy and Spain. The cDNA or gDNA used as material had been derived from T cells, B-cell-depleted T cells, or PBMCs.

Germline CDR1 is MNHEY and CDR2 is SVGAGI. The germline V and J ends were trimmed by 3 bases and 8 bases, with 22 bases remaining between them. CDR3 size: 16 residues. What was sequenced was peripheral blood. This TCR came from a woman between 25 and 40 years old with acute or convalescent COVID-19. The V call is TRBV6-5, the J call TRBJ1-2, with D possibly being TRBD1 (5 bases). The CDR3 is CASSYGNSEGTMGYTF. The CDR3 nucleotides are TGTGCCAGCAGTTATGGGAACAGCGAGGGGACTATGGGCTACACCTTC.